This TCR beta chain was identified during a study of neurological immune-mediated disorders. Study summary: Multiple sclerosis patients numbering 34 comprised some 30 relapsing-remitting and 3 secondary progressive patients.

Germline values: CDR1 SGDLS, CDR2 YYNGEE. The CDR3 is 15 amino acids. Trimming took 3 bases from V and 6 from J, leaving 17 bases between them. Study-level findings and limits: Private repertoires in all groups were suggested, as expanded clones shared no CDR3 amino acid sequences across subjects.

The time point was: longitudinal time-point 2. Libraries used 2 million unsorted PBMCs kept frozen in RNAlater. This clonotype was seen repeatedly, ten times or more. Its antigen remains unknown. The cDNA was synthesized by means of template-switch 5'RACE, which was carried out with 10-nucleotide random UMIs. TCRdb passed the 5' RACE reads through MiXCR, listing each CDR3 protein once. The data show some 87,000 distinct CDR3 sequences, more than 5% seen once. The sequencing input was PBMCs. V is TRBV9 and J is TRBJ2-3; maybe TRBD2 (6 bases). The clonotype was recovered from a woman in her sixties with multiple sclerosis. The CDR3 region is CASSALGLAYDTQYF. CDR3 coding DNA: TGTGCCAGCAGCGCGCTCGGGCTAGCGTATGATACGCAGTATTTT.